The 23 T cell receptor beta chains given below trace back to one sample, sequenced in a study of blood T cells in healthy people across ages. A second PCR, run for about 7 to 11 cycles, used a sample-barcoded 5' primer plus a J-beta primer mix. One entry per CDR3 protein, called by TCRdb with MiXCR from the 5' RACE reads. The table lists more than 750,000 distinct CDR3 sequences, roughly 28% of them singletons. The sample was also linked to a second study, of T cells of mothers and their children.

Sequenced sample: blood. The source is a woman in her forties in good health.

The chain couples TRBV20-1 to TRBJ2-1; D possibly corresponds to TRBD2 (7 bases). The CDR3 contains 17 residues. Germline V gene sequence: CDR1 DFQATT, CDR2 SNEGSKA (reference sequence). The V gene lost 0 bases and the J gene lost 2 bases, with 17 bases spanning the gap. CDR3 amino acids: CSARDRRRGGTYNEQFF. The DNA for the CDR3 is TGCAGTGCTAGAGACAGGAGGAGGGGGGGAACCTACAATGAGCAGTTCTTC.

The chain links TRBV7-2 to TRBJ1-1; no definite D call. This CDR3 comprises 15 residues. The ends were cut back, 1 base at V and 1 base at J, with 10 bases in the middle. CDR1 and CDR2 from the germline V gene are SGHTA and FQGNSA. In DNA form, the CDR3 reads TGTGCCAGCAGCTTAGGTCGGCGGACGAACACTGAAGCTTTCTTT. It codes for CASSLGRRTNTEAFF.

The chain employs TRBV4-3 and TRBJ1-4, with unresolved D. The CDR3 totals 15 residues. Trimming took 0 bases from V and 7 from J, leaving 12 bases between them. CDR1 and CDR2 (germline): LGHNA, YSLEER. CDR3 residues: CASSQDGVEAEKLFF. DNA for the CDR3: TGCGCCAGCAGCCAAGACGGTGTCGAGGCTGAAAAACTGTTTTTT.

This clonotype appeared many times. V and J are TRBV15 and TRBJ2-7; D is perhaps TRBD1 or TRBD2 (5 bases each). The CDR3 loop spans 15 amino acids. CDR1 is LNHNV and CDR2 is YYDKDF in the germline V gene (reference sequence). V gave up 5 bases and J gave up 0 bases, with 14 bases separating them. CDR3 loop: CATSYTRDGSYEQYF. The CDR3 coding sequence is TGTGCCACCAGCTATACCAGGGACGGCTCCTACGAGCAGTACTTC. Complete variable domain (other parts from reference TRBV15 and TRBJ2-7): DAMVIQNPRYQVTQFGKPVTLSCSQTLNHNVMYWYQQKSSQAPKLLFHYYDKDFNNEADTPDNFQSRRPNTSFCFLDIRSPGLGDTAMYLCATSYTRDGSYEQYFGPGTRLTVT.

About this clonotype: This may be a read error: a much more frequent sequence differs by one nucleotide. The chain links TRBV7-8 to TRBJ2-3; the match to TRBD2 covers 7 bases. The ends lost 0 bases at V and 6 bases at J; junction bases unmatched: 6. This CDR3 has 15 residues. Germline CDR1 is SGHVS and CDR2 is FQNEAQ. The CDR3 nucleotides read TGTGCCAGCAGCTTAGCGGAGCGGGGTGGTGATACGCAGTATTTT. As protein: CASSLAERGGDTQYF.

The sample holds a few counts of this clonotype. The J gene is TRBJ1-5, the V gene TRBV7-2; D gene unclear. V dropped 1 base and J dropped 5 bases, with 9 bases sitting between them. Germline V gene lookup returns CDR1 SGHTA and CDR2 FQGNSA. This CDR3 contains 14 residues. The CDR3 is CASSLGPGHQPQHF. The CDR3 DNA sequence: TGTGCCAGCAGCTTAGGCCCTGGACATCAGCCCCAGCATTTT.

V usage is TRBV4-1 and J usage is TRBJ2-5, with TRBD2 matching 12 bases. TRBJ2-7 explains the end of the DNA better; the J call may be wrong. The germline CDR1 and CDR2 sequences are MGHRA and YSYEKL. The CDR3 extends over 18 amino acids. The DNA for the CDR3 is TGCGCCAGCAGCCAAGAACGTCAGACTAGCGGGGGCTCCTACGAGCAGTACTTC. This translates into CASSQERQTSGGSYEQYF.

The J gene is TRBJ1-4, the V gene TRBV7-2; 7 bases align to TRBD1. The trim removed 5 bases at V and 8 bases at J, leaving 5 bases unmatched. The CDR3 contains 13 residues. Per germline, CDR1 SGHTA and CDR2 FQGNSA. CDR3 loop: CASSPRQGEKLFF. CDR3 sequence (DNA): TGTGCCAGCAGCCCCAGACAGGGAGAAAAACTGTTTTTT.

This clonotype was found a few times. The chain links TRBV7-2 to TRBJ2-7, with unresolved D. Per germline, CDR1 SGHTA and CDR2 FQGNSA. V was trimmed by 4 bases and J by 6 bases, leaving 10 bases between them. This CDR3 is 12 amino acids long. CDR3 DNA: TGTGCCAGCAGCTGGAGATTGGGCGAGCAGTACTTC. The encoded protein is CASSWRLGEQYF.

J is TRBJ2-2 and V is TRBV10-2; D tentatively fits TRBD1 or TRBD2 (5 bases each). Germline CDR1 WSHSY, CDR2 SAAADI. Trimming stripped 7 bases from V and 0 bases from J, with 12 bases between. The CDR3 extends over 15 amino acids. CDR3 amino acids: CASTRGFSNTGELFF. The CDR3 DNA sequence: TGCGCCAGCACCCGGGGCTTTTCGAACACCGGGGAGCTGTTTTTT.

This clonotype was detected a few times. The CDR3 DNA reads as TGTGCCACTCGAGAGAGGGGGCACCCCACAGATACGCAGTATTTT. It translates to CATRERGHPTDTQYF. The chain carries TRBV7-3 and TRBJ2-3; TRBD1 agrees at 7 bases. The CDR3 sequence is 15 residues long. The V segment lost 10 bases and the J segment 2 bases; nucleotides outside the gene matches: 12. Looked up from germline, CDR1 is SGHTA and CDR2 is FQGTGA. The variable domain in full, with the rest retrieved from reference TRBV7-3 and TRBJ2-3, is GAGVSQTPSNKVTEKGKYVELRCDPISGHTALYWYRQSLGQGPEFLIYFQGTGAADDSGLPNDRFFAVRPEGSVSTLKIQRTERGDSAVYLCATRERGHPTDTQYFGPGTRLTVL.

V is TRBV3-1 and J is TRBJ1-6; D unresolved. The CDR3 extends over 13 amino acids. Per germline, CDR1 LGHDT and CDR2 YNNKEL (reference sequence). With 1 base removed from V and 9 bases from J, the gap between germline ends came to 7 bases. The CDR3 DNA reads TGTGCCAGCAGCCAAGTCGCTCCTTCACCCCTCCACTTT. It specifies CASSQVAPSPLHF.

This clonotype was seen at least ten times. The chain joins TRBV4-1 to TRBJ2-1; D is perhaps TRBD1 (6 bases). The CDR3 totals 14 residues. Per the germline V gene, CDR1 is MGHRA and CDR2 is YSYEKL. V lost 4 bases, J lost 6 bases, and 13 bases lay in between. DNA of the CDR3: TGCGCCAGCAGCCTTGACAGGTCGGGCAATGAGCAGTTCTTC. Translating it yields CASSLDRSGNEQFF.

The J gene is TRBJ2-3, the V gene TRBV9, with 12 bases that match TRBD2. The V gene end was trimmed by 0 bases and the J gene end by 3 bases; junction bases not matched to a gene: 5. Germline assignment: CDR1 SGDLS and CDR2 YYNGEE. This CDR3 has 17 residues. The CDR3 protein is CASSVASTSGGTDTQYF. CDR3 in DNA: TGTGCCAGCAGCGTAGCCTCTACTAGCGGGGGGACAGATACGCAGTATTTT.

The V and J genes are TRBV20-1 and TRBJ1-3; D ambiguous. Germline CDR1 reads DFQATT; CDR2 reads SNEGSKA (reference sequence). Trimming stripped 8 bases from V and 7 bases from J, with 12 bases between. The CDR3 has 11 residues. This chain's CDR3 is CSSNRGNTIYF. The CDR3 DNA sequence: TGCAGTTCCAACCGCGGGAACACCATATATTTT.

Note on this clonotype: A read error is possible here, since a much larger clone lies one base away. The rearrangement uses TRBV6-5 and TRBJ2-1; the D is unclear. The better agreement between TRBJ2-7 and the DNA end casts doubt on the J call. This CDR3 is built from 11 residues. Per germline, CDR1 MNHEY and CDR2 SVGAGI. The CDR3, as DNA: TGTGCCAGCAGTTACGACAATGAGCAGTACTTC. Its translation is CASSYDNEQYF.

This sequence joins TRBV4-1 and TRBJ1-1; D remains unclear. Germline values: CDR1 MGHRA, CDR2 YSYEKL. This CDR3 is built from 15 residues. V lost 1 base to trimming and J lost 2 bases, with 11 bases between them. The CDR3 is CASSQVNLQNTEAFF. CDR3 DNA sequence: TGCGCCAGCAGCCAAGTTAACCTACAAAACACTGAAGCTTTCTTT.

This clonotype was seen a handful of times. V is TRBV6-1 and J is TRBJ1-6; no definite D call. Per germline, CDR1 MNHNS and CDR2 SASEGT. The ends were cut back, 2 bases at V and 8 bases at J, with 7 bases in the middle. The CDR3 spans 13 residues. The CDR3 nucleotides read TGTGCCAGCAGTGAATTAGGGTATTCACCCCTCCACTTT. Its translation is CASSELGYSPLHF.

This clonotype was seen only a few times. The chain couples TRBV24-1 to TRBJ2-1; 8 positions match TRBD1. Germline loops: CDR1 KGHDR, CDR2 SFDVKD. The junction had 6 bases not matched to a gene; V was cut back by 4 bases and J by 2 bases. The CDR3 is 16 residues long. The CDR3 is CATSDPRGQAYNEQFF. CDR3 DNA sequence: TGTGCCACCAGTGACCCCAGGGGGCAGGCCTACAATGAGCAGTTCTTC.

In its sample, this clonotype was seen many times. As DNA, the CDR3 is TGTGCCAGCAGTTTCAGGGGAGGGTCTGAGCAGTTCTTC. Protein sequence: CASSFRGGSEQFF. The chain recombines TRBV12-3 or TRBV12-4 with TRBJ2-1; D may be TRBD2 (7 bases). This CDR3 contains 13 residues. Trimming pared 3 bases from V and 9 bases from J, leaving 12 bases between.

The V call is TRBV7-2, the J call TRBJ1-2; 9 bases fit TRBD1. The CDR3 length is 17 residues. The ends lost 3 bases at V and 6 bases at J; junction bases unmatched: 14. Germline CDR1 is SGHTA and CDR2 is FQGNSA. For the CDR3, the DNA is TGTGCCAGCAGCTTGGCCCCGGATCGGGGACAGGGAGATGGCTACACCTTC. Residues: CASSLAPDRGQGDGYTF.

The V call is TRBV7-9, the J call TRBJ1-1, with D possibly being TRBD1 (5 bases). The CDR3 is made up of 13 amino acids. Trimming shortened V by 6 bases and J by 4 bases, and 12 bases separated the two germline ends. CDR1 SEHNR and CDR2 FQNEAQ come from the germline V gene (reference sequence). The CDR3 here is CASRHSGGTEAFF. The CDR3 nucleotides read TGTGCCAGCAGGCACTCGGGGGGCACTGAAGCTTTCTTT.

V gene TRBV7-2 combines with J gene TRBJ2-3; TRBD2 aligns across 8 bases. Germline V gives CDR1 SGHTA, CDR2 FQGNSA. V gave up 2 bases and J gave up 3 bases; unmatched junction bases: 10. This CDR3 has 17 residues. In nucleotides, the CDR3 is TGTGCCAGCAGCTTACGTCTCGGGACTAGTTCAACAGATACGCAGTATTTT. It specifies CASSLRLGTSSTDTQYF.